This T cell receptor beta chain came from a study of blood T cells in healthy people across ages. Primed by a sample-barcoded 5' primer and a J-beta primer mix, a second PCR proceeded for roughly 7 to 12 cycles. Unique molecular identifiers of 12 random nucleotides labeled each cDNA. Using its own MiXCR run on the 5' RACE reads, TCRdb lists one record per CDR3 protein. The sample records 1.5 million to 1.9 million distinct CDR3 sequences, approximately 39% being singletons. CDR3 length equals 13 residues. V was clipped by 5 bases and J by 11 bases, with 18 bases between them. The chain is built from TRBV12-3 or TRBV12-4 and TRBJ1-1; D not certain. The source of this sequence is a woman in her late teens or twenties in good health. The sample was blood. The CDR3 DNA reads TGTGCCAGCAGTCCCCGGTTGAGTCTTTGGGCTTTCTTT. Residues: CASSPRLSLWAFF.